This TCR beta chain originates from a study of resident and recirculating memory T cells in vitiligo. TCRdb keeps only in-frame clones here, not all; method: immunoSEQ multiplex PCR. This repertoire shows 72,000 or so clones, about 92% found once; its top ten account for roughly 5.1%. No vitiligo treatment was given during the prior three months. This clone showed up just a few times. Germline CDR1 SGHDT, CDR2 YYEEEE. This CDR3 region has 18 residues. Trimming stripped 5 bases from V and 2 bases from J, with 23 bases between. Specimen: blood. This chain uses TRBV5-6 with TRBJ1-5; D gene unclear. This TCR came from a male donor with vitiligo. CDR3 DNA sequence: TGTGCCAGCAGACCCGTGATGGCCCAACCTTGTGGCAATCAGCCCCAGCATTTT. Residues: CASRPVMAQPCGNQPQHF.